The source of this TCR beta chain is a study of T cells expressing NK-cell markers. Turning to the study itself: Underlying the TCR beta repertoires were sorted CD3+CD56+NKG2C+, CD3+CD56+NKG2C- and CD3+CD56-NKG2C+ T cells. Study observations and caveats: Leadership of the CD3+CD56-NKG2C+ fraction also belonged to these clonotypes in several donors. The study found dominant NKG2C+ clonotypes at roughly 1.0-8% of CD8+ T cells in six donors.

Regarding this clonotype: What it binds is unknown.

TCRdb reprocessed the 5' RACE reads and reports one entry per CDR3 protein, with no DNA. The sample totals about half a million distinct CDR3 sequences. Germline lookup yields CDR1 LNHNV and CDR2 YYDKDF (reference sequence). This CDR3 region has 16 residues. The J gene is TRBJ2-7, the V gene TRBV15; there is no DNA to check the TCRdb D call of TRBD1. The clonotype originates from a woman between 45 and 65 years old in good health. The sample comprised blood T cells: a sorted CD56 or NKG2C T cell subset, CD4+ or CD8+ T cells, or bulk PBMC T cells (not recorded which). CDR3 region: CATSRDFTGIQYEQYF.